Below, 2 T cell receptor beta chains from the same sample are listed, as sequenced in a study of technical replicates of blood from four donors. The method was immunoSEQ multiplex PCR; TCRdb's version includes in-frame clones alone and lacks a portion of them. This table has some 70,000 clones, under 98% appearing once. Sequencing was performed on T cells isolated from PBMCs. These receptors all come from a human donor in good health.

This chain joins TRBV9 and TRBJ1-2; 9 nucleotides agree with TRBD1. The length of the CDR3 is 14 residues. V shed 3 bases and J 8 bases; nucleotides not matched to a gene: 8. Germline CDR1 reads SGDLS; CDR2 reads YYNGEE. CDR3 DNA: TGTGCCAGCAGCGCTCAACAGGGGGCCGGAGGCTACACCTTC. Residues: CASSAQQGAGGYTF. Combining the CDR3 with reference TRBV9 and TRBJ1-2 gives the whole variable domain DSGVTQTPKHLITATGQRVTLRCSPRSGDLSVYWYQQSLDQGLQFLIQYYNGEERAKGNILERFSAQQFPDLHSELNLSSLELGDSALYFCASSAQQGAGGYTFGSGTRLTVV.

The V gene is TRBV14, the J gene TRBJ2-5; TRBD2 agrees at 8 bases. The CDR3 totals 16 residues. The germline V gene has CDR1 SGHDN and CDR2 FVKESK. The V gene end was trimmed by 4 bases and the J gene end by 2 bases; junction bases not matched to a gene: 9. The CDR3: CASSPFARGEQETQYF. CDR3 nucleotides: TGTGCCAGCAGCCCTTTCGCGCGGGGGGAACAAGAGACCCAGTACTTC.